The TCR beta chain described here comes from a study of control samples from healthy donors and cancer patients. Trimming shortened V by 0 bases and J by 1 base, and 10 bases separated the two germline ends. This CDR3 contains 15 residues. CDR1 is SGHRS and CDR2 is YFSETQ in the germline V gene. The protocol was immunoSEQ multiplex PCR, while the TCRdb copy is restricted to in-frame clones and leaves out a portion. Of 130,000 or so clones listed, roughly 90% are singletons. V and J are TRBV5-1 and TRBJ1-1, with D unclear. This receptor was taken from a man aged 50-60 years in good health. Sequencing used blood. CDR3 bases: TGCGCCAGCAGCTTGGCCACCCAGTCGAACACTGAAGCTTTCTTT. Translation gives CASSLATQSNTEAFF.